A selection of T cell receptor beta chains follows, all from one sample in a study of identical twins. MiXCR, run by TCRdb on the 5' RACE reads, gives a single entry per CDR3 protein. The sample includes around 530,000 distinct CDR3 sequences, 13% to 15% of them seen just once. The data also belong to a second study, concerning yellow fever vaccine responses in identical twins.

Sequencing used CD4+ T cells sorted from blood. These receptor sequences come from a woman younger than 35 in good health. Both conserved end residues are part of each CDR3. A D gene is named only where the DNA matches it firmly. Not all rows give a size; the values are once, few, many and, for expanded clones, a class.

V gene	J gene	D gene	clone size	CDR3 DNA	CDR3 protein
TRBV10-3	TRBJ2-3	NA	NA	TGTGCCATCAGTCGCCTATCCGACACAGATACGCAGTATTTT	CAISRLSDTDTQYF
TRBV14	TRBJ2-5	NA	NA	TGTGCCAGCAGCCAAGTGCCGGGGGTCGTGGCCCAGTACTTC	CASSQVPGVVAQYF
TRBV20-1	TRBJ1-5	NA	few	TGCAGTGCTAGAGATGTAGGAGGGGAGAATCAGCCCCAGCATTTT	CSARDVGGENQPQHF
TRBV11-2	TRBJ1-4	NA	few	TGTGCCAGCAGCTTAGGGGAGTGGGAAAAACTGTTTTTT	CASSLGEWEKLFF
TRBV2	TRBJ2-2	NA	once	TGTGCCAGCAAAAAGGACTACAACACCGGGGAGCTGTTTTTT	CASKKDYNTGELFF
TRBV12-3/TRBV12-4	TRBJ2-4	TRBD1	few	TGTGCCAGCAGAGACAGGGAATGGGGAAACATTCAGTACTTC	CASRDREWGNIQYF
TRBV6-1	TRBJ1-6	NA	few	TGTGCCAGCAGCCGGGGGAGGGTACAGAATTCACCCCTCCACTTT	CASSRGRVQNSPLHF
TRBV20-1	TRBJ1-3	TRBD1	few	TGCAGTGCTAGACGACAGGGGGCTAATGGAAACACCATATATTTT	CSARRQGANGNTIYF
TRBV4-1	TRBJ2-2	NA	few	TGCGCCAGCAGCCCCCCGACAGTCACCGGGGAGCTGTTTTTT	CASSPPTVTGELFF
TRBV20-1	TRBJ2-5	TRBD2	NA	TGCAGTGCTTATCTTACTAGCGACACCCAGCAAGAGACCCAGTACTTC	CSAYLTSDTQQETQYF
TRBV6-5	TRBJ1-1	NA	NA	TGTGCCAGCAGTTACTCTTTTAGTCAGAACACTGAAGCTTTCTTT	CASSYSFSQNTEAFF
TRBV2	TRBJ2-1	NA	NA	TGTGCCAGCAGTGCAGAGACAGGGGCTACCGGGACTAGAATGGGCCATGAGCAGTTCTTC	CASSAETGATGTRMGHEQFF
TRBV6-1	TRBJ2-1	TRBD2	NA	TGTGCCAGCAGTGAGCGGGCTAGCGGGAGGGCCAATGAGCAGTTCTTC	CASSERASGRANEQFF
TRBV6-6	TRBJ2-5	NA	few	TGTGCCACACGACCTTCAGGGGATGAGACCCAGTACTTC	CATRPSGDETQYF
TRBV10-3	TRBJ2-3	TRBD2	NA	TGTGCCATCACCGGACTAGCGGGTCCCACAGATACGCAGTATTTT	CAITGLAGPTDTQYF
TRBV28	TRBJ2-4	NA	few	TGTGCCAGCAGTCCACAGGCGTATACTAGCCAAAGAGGGATTCAGTACTTC	CASSPQAYTSQRGIQYF
TRBV12-3/TRBV12-4	TRBJ2-7	TRBD2	NA	TGTGCCAGCAGTATAGCGGGGGTCTACGAGCAGTACTTC	CASSIAGVYEQYF
TRBV20-1	TRBJ2-7	NA	NA	TGCAGTGCTAGCGGGCCTACCTACGAGCAGTACTTC	CSASGPTYEQYF
TRBV20-1	TRBJ2-5	NA	NA	TGCAGTGCTAGGCCACCACCACTAATTAAAGAGACCCAGTACTTC	CSARPPPLIKETQYF
TRBV7-9	TRBJ2-1	TRBD2	NA	TGTGCCAGCAGCTTACTGGGACTAGCGGGAGTTAATGAGCAGTTCTTC	CASSLLGLAGVNEQFF
TRBV5-1	TRBJ2-3	NA	NA	TGCGCCAGCAGAATTGGAGTGATTGCGAGGGGCGCAGATACGCAGTATTTT	CASRIGVIARGADTQYF
TRBV5-6	TRBJ2-3	NA	NA	TGTGCCAGCAGCTGGACAACGGGCCTTACTTTGGGTACGCAGTATTTT	CASSWTTGLTLGTQYF
TRBV11-2	TRBJ2-3	NA	few	TGTGCCAGCAGCTTAGTAGCGCTTAGCACAGATACGCAGTATTTT	CASSLVALSTDTQYF
TRBV29-1	TRBJ2-3	TRBD1	few	TGCAGCTTCCGACAGGGGTCAACTAGCACAGATACGCAGTATTTT	CSFRQGSTSTDTQYF
TRBV11-1	TRBJ2-3	NA	NA	TGTGCCAGCAGCCCTAGTGTTGTTTTCCCGCCGCGGTTGGCGGGTGGAGATACGCAGTATTTT	CASSPSVVFPPRLAGGDTQYF
TRBV5-1	TRBJ2-2	NA	few	TGCGCCAGCAGCGGCCCAGTGAACACCGGGGAGCTGTTTTTT	CASSGPVNTGELFF
TRBV24-1	TRBJ1-5	TRBD1	NA	TGTGCCACCAAAACGGGGGACAGGGCGCTTTATAGCAATCAGCCCCAGCATTTT	CATKTGDRALYSNQPQHF
TRBV18	TRBJ2-5	NA	NA	TGTGCCAGCTCAGTCCAGGTGGAAGGGACCCAGTACTTC	CASSVQVEGTQYF
TRBV5-1	TRBJ2-5	NA	many	TGCGCCAGCAGCTTATCTCAGGGGAAGAGGGAGACCCAGTACTTC	CASSLSQGKRETQYF
TRBV5-1	TRBJ2-3	NA	few	TGCGCCAGCAGCCCGCGGGACAGCACAGATACGCAGTATTTT	CASSPRDSTDTQYF
TRBV12-3/TRBV12-4	TRBJ2-1	TRBD2	few	TGTGCCAGCGGGGGGGGTGGCAGGGACAATGAGCAGTTCTTC	CASGGGGRDNEQFF
TRBV11-2	TRBJ2-1	NA	few	TGTGCCAGCAGCCCCCATGGGTGGGGACTCGGCGAGAATGAGCAGTTCTTC	CASSPHGWGLGENEQFF
TRBV15	TRBJ1-1	NA	NA	TGTGCCACCAGCAGAGTGGGGGCGGGCCTATCGGCAGCTTTCTTT	CATSRVGAGLSAAFF
TRBV7-3	TRBJ2-1	TRBD1	few	TGTGCCAGCAGCGAAGGGACAGGGGTCCATGAGCAGTTCTTC	CASSEGTGVHEQFF
TRBV20-1	TRBJ2-1	NA	many	TGCAGTGCTAGAGATCTCGGGCCTACCTCCTACAATGAGCAGTTCTTC	CSARDLGPTSYNEQFF
TRBV28	TRBJ1-5	NA	NA	TGTGCCAGCAATCGCCGCCATAGCAATCAGCCCCAGCATTTT	CASNRRHSNQPQHF
TRBV2	TRBJ1-4	NA	NA	TGTGCCAGCAGCAGGTCTAACGGTGAAAAACTGTTTTTT	CASSRSNGEKLFF
TRBV5-1	TRBJ2-4	NA	NA	TGCGCCAGCAGCCCCGGTGACAGTAACAAAAACATTCAGTACTTC	CASSPGDSNKNIQYF
TRBV25-1	TRBJ1-1	NA	few	TGTGCCAGCAGTGAATCGGGGAAGGGGGGGCGGCACACTGAAGCTTTCTTT	CASSESGKGGRHTEAFF
TRBV6-5	TRBJ2-3	NA	NA	TGTGCCAGCAGTTACTCCCCGGACATACGCACAGATACGCAGTATTTT	CASSYSPDIRTDTQYF
TRBV7-2	TRBJ2-5	NA	NA	TGTGCCAGCAGCTTAGGGCTAGCGTTGTTTTCGGAGACCCAGTACTTC	CASSLGLALFSETQYF
TRBV5-1	TRBJ2-1	NA	NA	TGCGCCAGCAGCTTGTGGGAAGGGGGGTCCTACAATGAGCAGTTCTTC	CASSLWEGGSYNEQFF
TRBV15	TRBJ2-5	TRBD2	NA	TGTGCCACCAGCCGAAAGGGGCTTAGCGGGAGTCATGGGGAGACCCAGTACTTC	CATSRKGLSGSHGETQYF
TRBV20-1	TRBJ2-3	TRBD2	few	TGCAGTGCTAGCCAAGCACCGGGACTAGCAGGGGATACGCAGTATTTT	CSASQAPGLAGDTQYF
TRBV20-1	TRBJ2-1	TRBD1	NA	TGCAGTGCTCTCAGACAGGGGGCCTTGAATGAGCAGTTCTTC	CSALRQGALNEQFF
TRBV20-1	TRBJ2-1	NA	NA	TGCAGTGCTAGATCAGTGAGGGACCACAATGAGCAGTTCTTC	CSARSVRDHNEQFF
TRBV7-8	TRBJ2-3	TRBD2	NA	TGTGCCAGCAGCTCCGGGACTAGCGGGAGGGGAGATACGCAGTATTTT	CASSSGTSGRGDTQYF
TRBV15	TRBJ2-2	NA	NA	TGTGCCACCAGCAGAGCCGGACCCGCCGGGGAGCTGTTTTTT	CATSRAGPAGELFF
TRBV5-6	TRBJ2-1	NA	NA	TGTGCCAGCAGCTCTCAAGGGGTTTGGTTATTGAATGAGCAGTTCTTC	CASSSQGVWLLNEQFF
TRBV12-3/TRBV12-4	TRBJ1-5	TRBD1	many	TGTGCCAGCACCAACATGGACAGGAGCAATCAGCCCCAGCATTTT	CASTNMDRSNQPQHF
TRBV12-3/TRBV12-4	TRBJ1-2	TRBD1	few	TGTGCCAGCAGGACAGGGGGCAACGATGGCTACACCTTC	CASRTGGNDGYTF
TRBV6-6	TRBJ1-1	NA	few	TGTGCCAGTATAGGGGGGGATAAAGCTTTCTTT	CASIGGDKAFF
TRBV27	TRBJ2-6	NA	few	TGTGCCAGCAGTCTCGGGCCCTTCATGAGCTCTGGGGCCAACGTCCTGACTTTC	CASSLGPFMSSGANVLTF
TRBV5-1	TRBJ2-7	TRBD2	NA	TGCGCCAGCAGCTTAAGCGGGGGAGCCTACGAGCAGTACTTC	CASSLSGGAYEQYF
TRBV2	TRBJ2-5	NA	NA	TGTGCCAGCAGTGGAATGAAAGCCGGAGAGACCCAGTACTTC	CASSGMKAGETQYF
TRBV10-3	TRBJ2-5	NA	few	TGTGCCATCACGGCGGGGCCCGGAGAGACCCAGTACTTC	CAITAGPGETQYF
TRBV20-1	TRBJ2-1	NA	many	TGCAGTGCTAGAGATGACCGGGGTTCCAATGAGCAGTTCTTC	CSARDDRGSNEQFF